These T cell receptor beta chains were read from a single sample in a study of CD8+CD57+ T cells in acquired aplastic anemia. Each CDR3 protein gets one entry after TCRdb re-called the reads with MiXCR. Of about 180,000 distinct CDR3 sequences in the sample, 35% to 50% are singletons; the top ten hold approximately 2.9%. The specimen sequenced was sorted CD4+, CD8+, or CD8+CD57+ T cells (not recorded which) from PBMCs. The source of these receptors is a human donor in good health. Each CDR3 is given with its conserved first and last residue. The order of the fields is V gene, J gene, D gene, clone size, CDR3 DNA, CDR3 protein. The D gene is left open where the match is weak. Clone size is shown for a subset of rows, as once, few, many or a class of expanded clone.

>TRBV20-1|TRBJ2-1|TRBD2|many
TGCAGTGCTAACGCCGGACTAGCGGGAAAAAGCTCCTACAATGAGCAGTTCTTC
CSANAGLAGKSSYNEQFF
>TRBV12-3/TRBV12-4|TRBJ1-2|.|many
TGTGCCAGCAGCTTCTTGGGCCGGGATGGCTACACCTTC
CASSFLGRDGYTF
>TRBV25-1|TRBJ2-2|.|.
TGCGCCAGCAGTGAATACCCGACAGATTACACCGGGGAGCTGTTTTTT
CASSEYPTDYTGELFF
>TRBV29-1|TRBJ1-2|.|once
TGCAGCGTTGAAGATCTAACGGGGGACTATGGCTACACCTTC
CSVEDLTGDYGYTF
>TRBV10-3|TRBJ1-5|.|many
TGTGCCATCAGGAGGGACGGAGATCAGCCCCAGCATTTT
CAIRRDGDQPQHF
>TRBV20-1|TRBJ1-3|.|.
TGCAGTGCTAGAGATCGAACCTCTGGAAACACCATATATTTT
CSARDRTSGNTIYF
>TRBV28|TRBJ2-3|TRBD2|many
TGTGCCAGCAGGCTAGCGGGGGGGACAGATACGCAGTATTTT
CASRLAGGTDTQYF
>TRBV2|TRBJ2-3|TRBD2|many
TGTGCCAGCAGGACGGGACTAGCGGTCACAGATACGCAGTATTTT
CASRTGLAVTDTQYF
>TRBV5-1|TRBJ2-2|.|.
TGCGCCAGCTCCCGGGAGCGGACTTCCACGAACACCGGGGAGCTGTTTTTT
CASSRERTSTNTGELFF
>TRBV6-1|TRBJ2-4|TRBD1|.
TGTGCCAGCAGAGGAGAAGGACAGGTAGCCAAAAACATTCAGTACTTC
CASRGEGQVAKNIQYF
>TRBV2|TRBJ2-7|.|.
TGTGCCAGCAGCGCCTACAGCGAAGAGCAGTACTTC
CASSAYSEEQYF
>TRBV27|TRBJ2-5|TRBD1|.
TGTGCCAGCAGGAAGACAGGGGAACAAGAGACCCAGTACTTC
CASRKTGEQETQYF
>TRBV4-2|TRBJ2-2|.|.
TGTGCCAGCAGCCTAGCGGCCGGGGAGCTGTTTTTT
CASSLAAGELFF
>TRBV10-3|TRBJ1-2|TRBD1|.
TGTGCCATCAGTGACCTCGGGGACAGGGGGCTTGGCTACACCTTC
CAISDLGDRGLGYTF
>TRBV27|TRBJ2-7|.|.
TGTGCCGGCAGTTTTTGTGACCCCCGTCAGTACTTC
CAGSFCDPRQYF
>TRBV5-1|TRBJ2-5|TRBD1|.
TGCGCCAGCAGCCCCGGACAGGGGGACCAAGAGACCCAGTACTTC
CASSPGQGDQETQYF
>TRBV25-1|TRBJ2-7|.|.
TGTGCCAGCAGCTTAGACGGGATCTACGAGCAGTACTTC
CASSLDGIYEQYF
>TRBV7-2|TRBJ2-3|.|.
TGTGCCAGCAGCTTGAGCGCTAGCCCGAACGGACGGACAGATACGCAGTATTTT
CASSLSASPNGRTDTQYF
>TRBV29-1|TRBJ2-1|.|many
TGCAGCGTAGGAAACTCGCCATCCTACAATGAGCAGTTCTTC
CSVGNSPSYNEQFF
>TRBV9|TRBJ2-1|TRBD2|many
TGTGCCAGCGGGACTAGCGGGAGCCACAATGAGCAGTTCTTC
CASGTSGSHNEQFF
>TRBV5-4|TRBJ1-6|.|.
TGTGCCAGCAGCTTGGAAGGCGTCTCACCCCTCCACTTT
CASSLEGVSPLHF
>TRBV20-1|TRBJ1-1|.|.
TGCAGTGCTAGGTTCGTAGAGGAAACTGAAGCTTTCTTT
CSARFVEETEAFF
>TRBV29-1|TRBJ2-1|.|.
TGCAGCGTTGATGTGGTGGGGTCTGAGCAGTTCTTC
CSVDVVGSEQFF
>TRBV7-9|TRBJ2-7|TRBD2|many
TGTGCCAGCAGCGATATACACGGGAGGGCCTACGAGCAGTACTTC
CASSDIHGRAYEQYF
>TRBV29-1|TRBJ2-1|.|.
TGCAGCGTTGGAAAGTCAAAGTCGGGTGTATACAATGAGCAGTTCTTC
CSVGKSKSGVYNEQFF
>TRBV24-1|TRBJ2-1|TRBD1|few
TGTGCCACCAGTGACCTCCAGGGGGACTACAATGAGCAGTTCTTC
CATSDLQGDYNEQFF
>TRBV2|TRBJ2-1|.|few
TGTGCCAGCAGTGAAGGTGAGAGGTCCTACAATGAGCAGTTCTTC
CASSEGERSYNEQFF
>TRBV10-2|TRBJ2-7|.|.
TGCGCCAGCAGTGATCGCGGGTATGGCGACGAGCAGTACTTC
CASSDRGYGDEQYF
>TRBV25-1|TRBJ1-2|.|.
TGTGCCAGCAGTGAAAACACCCGGGACGGGTTGGGCTACACCTTC
CASSENTRDGLGYTF
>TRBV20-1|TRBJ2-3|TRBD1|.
TGCAGTGTTCAGGCAGGGACAGGGGTTATAGATACGCAGTATTTT
CSVQAGTGVIDTQYF
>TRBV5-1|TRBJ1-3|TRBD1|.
TGCGCCAGCAGCCGGGGGACAGGGGGAAAATCTGGAAACACCATATATTTT
CASSRGTGGKSGNTIYF
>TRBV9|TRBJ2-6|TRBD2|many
TGTGCCAGCAGCCTCGGAGTGGCCGGGAGGAGCGCTGGGGCCAACGTCCTGACTTTC
CASSLGVAGRSAGANVLTF
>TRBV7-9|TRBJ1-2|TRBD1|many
TGTGCCAGCAGCCGGGACAGGGGGCACCAGTCGTACACCTTC
CASSRDRGHQSYTF
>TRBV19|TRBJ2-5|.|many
TGTGCCAGTACCAGCACGAGCCCGATGGGGCCCCAGTACTTC
CASTSTSPMGPQYF